One and the same sample provided the 2 T cell receptor beta chains below, sequenced in a study of T cells in Graves' hyperthyroidism and ophthalmopathy. RNA transcripts were the template for amplifying TCR beta CDR3 regions. With the HTBI primer set, the TCR CDR3 went through a first round of RT-PCR. MiXCR, run by TCRdb on the multiplex PCR reads, gives a single entry per CDR3 protein. The table lists more than 500,000 distinct CDR3 sequences, roughly 15% of them singletons. Sequencing was carried out using blood. The origin of the receptors is a woman aged 40 to 50 with Graves' ophthalmopathy.

This clonotype was seen repeatedly, ten times or more. This rearrangement joins TRBV24-1 to TRBJ2-5; TRBD1 aligns across 7 bases. The CDR3 totals 15 residues. The germline CDR1 and CDR2 sequences are KGHDR and SFDVKD. V lost 1 base, J lost 1 base, and 2 bases stayed unmatched. CDR3 protein: CATSDFAGGQETQYF. The CDR3 DNA reads TGTGCCACCAGTGATTTCGCAGGGGGCCAAGAGACCCAGTACTTC.

This rearrangement joins TRBV30 to TRBJ1-1, with a tentative D call TRBD1 (5 bases). Trimming took off 1 base at V and 4 bases at J, with 10 bases between the two ends. This CDR3 is built from 13 residues. Germline V lookup: CDR1 GTSNPN, CDR2 SVGIG (reference sequence). The CDR3 spells CAWSAGGTTEAFF. The CDR3 coding sequence is TGTGCCTGGAGTGCCGGGGGGACCACTGAAGCTTTCTTT. Using reference TRBV30 and TRBJ1-1 for the parts outside the CDR3, the full variable domain is SQTIHQWPATLVQPVGSPLSLECTVEGTSNPNLYWYRQAAGRGLQLLFYSVGIGQISSEVPQNLSASRPQDRQFILSSKKLLLSDSGFYLCAWSAGGTTEAFFGQGTRLTVV.